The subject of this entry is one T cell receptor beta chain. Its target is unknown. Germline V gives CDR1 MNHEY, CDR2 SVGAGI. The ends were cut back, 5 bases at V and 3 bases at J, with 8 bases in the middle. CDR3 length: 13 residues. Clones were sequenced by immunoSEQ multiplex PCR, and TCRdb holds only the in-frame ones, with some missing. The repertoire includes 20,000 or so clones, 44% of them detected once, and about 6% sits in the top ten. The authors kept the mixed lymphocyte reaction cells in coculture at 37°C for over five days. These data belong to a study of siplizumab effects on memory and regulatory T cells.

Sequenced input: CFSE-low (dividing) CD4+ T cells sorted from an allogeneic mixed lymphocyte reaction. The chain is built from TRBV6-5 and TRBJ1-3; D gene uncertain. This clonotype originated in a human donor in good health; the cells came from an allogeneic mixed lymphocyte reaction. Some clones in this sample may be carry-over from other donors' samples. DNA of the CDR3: TGTGCCAGCAGTCCGGGTCTTGGAAACACCATATATTTT. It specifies CASSPGLGNTIYF.